These 6 T cell receptor beta chains were all obtained from the same sample, sequenced in a study of sequential checkpoint blockade in melanoma. Noted treatment: randomized to nivolumab then ipilimumab (arm A) or the reverse (arm B). Here immunoSEQ multiplex PCR was the method, and the copy in TCRdb shows in-frame clones only, minus some. The sample yields more than 9,500 clones, approximately 27% seen once. Specimen: tumor tissue (inferred from file names), collected from a patient given nivolumab and ipilimumab in sequence. The receptors stem from a human donor with melanoma.

This chain links TRBV7-6 with TRBJ1-3; 9 positions agree with TRBD1. The V gene's germline CDR1 is SGHVS and CDR2 FNYEAQ. After removal of 5 bases from V and 0 bases from J, the junction contained 5 bases not matched to a gene. The CDR3 is 16 residues long. CDR3 sequence (DNA): TGTGCCAGCAGCCCGGACAGGGGCTACTCTGGAAACACCATATATTTT. It encodes CASSPDRGYSGNTIYF.

Only a few counts were recorded for this clone. CDR3 protein: CASSIWAGEYNEQFF. As DNA, the CDR3 is TGTGCCAGTAGTATATGGGCAGGGGAGTACAATGAGCAGTTCTTC. The chain employs TRBV19 and TRBJ2-1; tentatively, D is TRBD1 (6 bases). Trimming stripped 2 bases from V and 4 bases from J, with 12 bases between. The CDR3 contains 15 residues. Germline V gene sequence: CDR1 LNHDA, CDR2 SQIVND (reference sequence).

The V gene is TRBV18, the J gene TRBJ2-5; D might be TRBD1 or TRBD2, each matching 6 bases. CDR1 is KGHSH, CDR2 LQKENI, per germline. The germline V and J ends were trimmed by 0 bases and 1 base, with 12 bases remaining between them. The CDR3 extends over 16 amino acids. Here the CDR3 reads CASSPPGGGGQETQYF. The DNA of the CDR3 is TGTGCCAGCTCACCACCGGGGGGCGGCGGCCAAGAGACCCAGTACTTC.

V gene TRBV15 combines with J gene TRBJ2-3, with 7 bases that match TRBD2. V shed 5 bases and J 4 bases; nucleotides not matched to a gene: 9. This CDR3 is built from 15 residues. The germline V gene has CDR1 LNHNV and CDR2 YYDKDF (reference sequence). The CDR3: CATSSPLGGSDTQYF. The CDR3 DNA sequence: TGTGCCACCAGCTCCCCCCTGGGGGGGTCAGATACGCAGTATTTT.

This clone turned up a few times. The CDR3 region has the DNA TGTGCCAGCAGTCTGCTGGTAGGACAGGGTGGCTACACCTTC. Its protein product is CASSLLVGQGGYTF. The V and J genes are TRBV6-8 and TRBJ1-2; 8 nucleotides align to TRBD1. Germline-derived CDR1 and CDR2 are MNHGY and SAAAGT. Germline trimming cut 5 bases from V and 7 bases from J; bases unmatched to any gene: 9. The CDR3 runs to 14 residues.

In its sample, this clone ranks as medium-sized. This chain connects TRBV11-3 to TRBJ2-1; 8 nucleotides match TRBD2. Per the germline V gene, CDR1 is SGHNT and CDR2 is YENEEA. After removal of 5 bases from V and 0 bases from J, the junction contained 15 bases not matched to a gene. The CDR3 has 19 residues. CDR3 in amino acids: CASSPLAGTLPISYNEQFF. Written as DNA, the CDR3 is TGTGCCAGCAGCCCCTTAGCGGGGACACTTCCCATCTCCTACAATGAGCAGTTCTTC.